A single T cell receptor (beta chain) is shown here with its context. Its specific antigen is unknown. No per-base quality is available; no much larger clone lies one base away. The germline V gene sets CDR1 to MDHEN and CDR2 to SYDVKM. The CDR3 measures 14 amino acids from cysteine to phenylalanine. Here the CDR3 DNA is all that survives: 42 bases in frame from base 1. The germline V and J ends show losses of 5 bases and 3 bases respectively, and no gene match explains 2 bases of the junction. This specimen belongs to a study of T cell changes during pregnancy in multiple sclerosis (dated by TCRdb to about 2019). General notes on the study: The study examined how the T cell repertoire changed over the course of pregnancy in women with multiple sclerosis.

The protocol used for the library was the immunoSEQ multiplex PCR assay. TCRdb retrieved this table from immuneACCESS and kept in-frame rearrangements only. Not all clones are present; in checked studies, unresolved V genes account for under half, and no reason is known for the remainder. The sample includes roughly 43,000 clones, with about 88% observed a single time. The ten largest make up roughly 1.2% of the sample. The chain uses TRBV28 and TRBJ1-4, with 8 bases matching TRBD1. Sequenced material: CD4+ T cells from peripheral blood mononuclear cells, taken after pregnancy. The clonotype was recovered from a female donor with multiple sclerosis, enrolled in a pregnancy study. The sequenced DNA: TGTGCCAGCAGTCGACAGGGGCCTAATGAAAAACTGTTTTTT. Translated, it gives CASSRQGPNEKLFF.